This T cell receptor beta chain was sequenced for a study of blood T cells in healthy people across ages. Turning to the study itself: About one barcoded TCR beta cDNA was captured per two T cells.

Study results and limitations: The CMV status of each donor remained undetermined, and this could have confounded shifts in expanded clonotypes.

The CDR3 extends over 14 amino acids. V was pared by 0 bases and J by 5 bases, with 11 bases between. The germline CDR1 and CDR2 sequences are SGHRS and YFSETQ. The use of a sample-barcoded 5' primer and a J-beta primer mix characterized a second PCR of roughly 6 to 11 cycles. TCRdb re-called the 5' RACE reads with MiXCR, one entry per CDR3 protein. The sample shows 850,000 to 1,000,000 distinct CDR3 sequences, about 44% of them seen only once. This clonotype was seen only a few times. Its antigen is not identified. This chain uses TRBV5-1 with TRBJ1-2; a weak D match, TRBD1 (5 bases). The receptor comes from a man younger than 45 in good health. Sequencing was performed on blood. The CDR3 coding sequence is TGCGCCAGCAGCTTGGAGAGGGGAGGATATGGCTACACCTTC. Protein sequence: CASSLERGGYGYTF. Together with reference TRBV5-1 and TRBJ1-2, the CDR3 gives the full variable domain: KAGVTQTPRYLIKTRGQQVTLSCSPISGHRSVSWYQQTPGQGLQFLFEYFSETQRNKGNFPGRFSGRQFSNSRSEMNVSTLELGDSALYLCASSLERGGYGYTFGSGTRLTVV.